This T cell receptor (beta chain) derives from a study of T cell responses to AZD1222 COVID-19 vaccine. Trimming took off 2 bases at V and 3 bases at J, with 17 bases between the two ends. Germline CDR1 LNHDA, CDR2 SQIVND (reference sequence). The CDR3 consists of 17 residues. Note on this clone: Its specificity is unknown.

Data came from immunoSEQ multiplex PCR; TCRdb stores just in-frame clones and leaves some out. The table has just under 150,000 clones, 86% seen once. Overall study findings and caveats: Among the donors, most were white British and more were female, and clonal diversity was possibly underestimated.

This receptor was taken from an adult who received the AZD1222 COVID-19 vaccine. The specimen comprised peripheral blood, sampled 28 days after the second AZD1222 dose. This sequence joins TRBV19 and TRBJ2-1, with unresolved D. The CDR3 region is CASSIMTGLTYYNEQFF. DNA of the CDR3: TGTGCCAGTAGTATAATGACTGGCTTGACCTACTACAATGAGCAGTTCTTC. Full variable domain (missing parts from reference TRBV19 and TRBJ2-1): DGGITQSPKYLFRKEGQNVTLSCEQNLNHDAMYWYRQDPGQGLRLIYYSQIVNDFQKGDIAEGYSVSREKKESFPLTVTSAQKNPTAFYLCASSIMTGLTYYNEQFFGPGTRLTVL.